The present TCR beta chain was sequenced within a study of blood T cells in healthy people across ages. Sample-barcoded 5' priming and a J-beta primer mix drove a second PCR of roughly 6 to 12 cycles. TCRdb reanalysed the 5' RACE reads using MiXCR and keeps one entry per CDR3 protein. Among over a million distinct CDR3 sequences listed, approximately 25% were seen once. Trimming removed 6 bases at V and 5 bases at J, with 11 bases between. CDR3 length: 13 residues. A further study also used this sample, focusing on T cells of mothers and their children.

The TCR was taken from a girl aged 2 to 10 in good health. The chain combines TRBV12-3 or TRBV12-4 with TRBJ1-5; D not certain. The sample consisted of blood. This chain's CDR3 is CASSPDGDQPQHF. As DNA, the CDR3 is TGTGCCAGCAGCCCGGACGGGGATCAGCCCCAGCATTTT.